Below are 27 T cell receptor beta chains sequenced from a single sample in a study of T cell responses to AZD1222 COVID-19 vaccine. Profiled with immunoSEQ multiplex PCR; TCRdb holds only in-frame clones, not every one. The top ten hold less than 4.5% of the sample, which has around 99,000 clones, about 89% seen once. The input for sequencing was peripheral blood, taken 28 days after the second AZD1222 dose. These receptor sequences come from an adult who received the AZD1222 COVID-19 vaccine.

This clone was counted between two and nine times. The V call is TRBV18, the J call TRBJ1-2; D is perhaps TRBD1 (6 bases). CDR3 size: 16 residues. Germline CDR1 reads KGHSH; CDR2 reads LQKENI. Trimming left V 2 bases short and J 8 bases short, with 21 bases between. CDR3 amino acids: CASSPDQGTLGGGYTF. Written as DNA, the CDR3 is TGTGCCAGCTCACCAGATCAGGGGACATTAGGCGGCGGCTACACCTTC.

This chain links TRBV7-9 with TRBJ2-7; TRBD1 might be the D (5 bases). The CDR3 covers 15 residues. Per the germline V gene, CDR1 is SEHNR and CDR2 is FQNEAQ (reference sequence). The V end lost 3 bases, the J end lost 6 bases, and 18 bases lay between the germline ends. In DNA, the CDR3 is TGTGCCAGCAGCTTTCGAGACGGCGTTACAGGCGAGCAGTACTTC. Translating it yields CASSFRDGVTGEQYF.

The rearrangement joins TRBV7-9 to TRBJ1-2, with a tentative D call TRBD1 (5 bases). CDR1 and CDR2 from the germline V gene are SEHNR and FQNEAQ (reference sequence). Trimming shortened V by 1 base and J by 2 bases, and 11 bases separated the two germline ends. This CDR3 is 15 amino acids long. The DNA of the CDR3 is TGTGCCAGCAGCTTAGTGGCAGGGCAAAACTATGGCTACACCTTC. Translating gives CASSLVAGQNYGYTF.

The chain couples TRBV29-1 to TRBJ2-7; TRBD1 aligns across 7 bases. Germline values: CDR1 SQVTM, CDR2 ANQGSEA. The V and J ends lost 2 bases and 4 bases, in that order; junction bases with no gene match: 5. The CDR3 extends over 13 amino acids. CDR3 residues: CSVESQGDYEQYF. As DNA, the CDR3 is TGCAGCGTTGAAAGCCAGGGGGATTACGAGCAGTACTTC.

The rearrangement uses TRBV6-5 and TRBJ2-7, with TRBD1 matching 10 bases. The junction had 2 bases not matched to a gene; V was cut back by 0 bases and J by 3 bases. The CDR3 length is 15 residues. From germline, CDR1 is MNHEY and CDR2 SVGAGI. CDR3 sequence: CASSYSRDRGYEQYF. CDR3 nucleotide sequence: TGTGCCAGCAGTTACTCGCGGGACAGGGGCTACGAGCAGTACTTC.

V usage is TRBV25-1 and J usage is TRBJ2-1; D call uncertain. The CDR3 sequence is 15 residues long. Trimming pared 1 base from V and 12 bases from J, leaving 19 bases between. The germline CDR1 and CDR2 sequences are MGHDK and SYGVNS. CDR3 amino acids: CASSESPPKVVRQFF. CDR3 coding DNA: TGTGCCAGCAGTGAATCCCCCCCTAAAGTTGTTAGGCAGTTCTTC.

The V call is TRBV27, the J call TRBJ2-7; TRBD1 aligns across 9 bases. The CDR3 contains 13 residues. Trimming at V came to 6 bases and at J to 5 bases, leaving 5 bases not matched to a gene. The V gene's germline CDR1 is MNHEY and CDR2 SMNVEV (reference sequence). The CDR3 reads CASRGTGKNEQYF. CDR3 DNA sequence: TGTGCCAGCAGGGGGACAGGGAAGAACGAGCAGTACTTC.

The V gene is TRBV7-2, the J gene TRBJ2-5; D gene unclear. The germline V gene encodes CDR1 SGHTA and CDR2 FQGNSA. The CDR3 has 11 residues. Trimming pared 2 bases from V and 9 bases from J, leaving 7 bases between. The CDR3 DNA sequence: TGTGCCAGCAGCTTAAGGAAGGCCCAGTACTTC. Its translation: CASSLRKAQYF.

V usage is TRBV4-1 and J usage is TRBJ2-5; weak D call: TRBD1 (6 bases). The CDR3 runs 16 residues. CDR1 and CDR2 (germline): MGHRA, YSYEKL. The germline V and J ends were trimmed by 0 bases and 1 base, with 12 bases remaining between them. The CDR3 reads CASSQEGTRTQETQYF. The DNA of the CDR3 is TGCGCCAGCAGCCAAGAAGGGACAAGAACCCAAGAGACCCAGTACTTC.

The chain links TRBV4-3 to TRBJ2-5; D may be TRBD1 (6 bases). Trimming pared 0 bases from V and 4 bases from J, leaving 15 bases between. The CDR3 has 16 residues. The germline V gene has CDR1 LGHNA and CDR2 YSLEER. CDR3 sequence reads: CASSQDYPGGVETQYF. The CDR3 region has the DNA TGCGCCAGCAGCCAAGATTATCCTGGGGGCGTAGAGACCCAGTACTTC.

This rearrangement joins TRBV9 to TRBJ2-1; TRBD2 aligns across 13 bases. Germline CDR1 is SGDLS and CDR2 is YYNGEE. The CDR3 has 15 amino acids. V lost 3 bases, J lost 4 bases, and 1 base stayed unmatched. CDR3 loop: CASSALAGGYNEQFF. CDR3 bases: TGTGCCAGCAGCGCACTAGCGGGAGGGTACAATGAGCAGTTCTTC. Drawing the rest from reference TRBV9 and TRBJ2-1, the complete variable domain is DSGVTQTPKHLITATGQRVTLRCSPRSGDLSVYWYQQSLDQGLQFLIQYYNGEERAKGNILERFSAQQFPDLHSELNLSSLELGDSALYFCASSALAGGYNEQFFGPGTRLTVL.

CDR3 in DNA: TGCGCCAGCAGCCCCAATCTAGCGGAGCCCTACAATGAGCAGTTCTTC. Translated, it gives CASSPNLAEPYNEQFF. J is TRBJ2-1 and V is TRBV4-1; 7 bases fit TRBD2. Trimming removed 4 bases from V and 2 bases from J; junction bases left unmatched: 8. Germline CDR1 and CDR2: MGHRA and YSYEKL. The CDR3 length is 16 residues.

The V call is TRBV19, the J call TRBJ1-2, with TRBD1 matching over 9 bases. The germline CDR1 and CDR2 sequences are LNHDA and SQIVND (reference sequence). The CDR3 consists of 12 residues. With 3 bases clipped from V and 12 bases from J, the junction kept 5 bases outside the gene matches. The CDR3 region is CASSIGTGRDTF. DNA of the CDR3: TGTGCCAGTAGTATTGGGACAGGGAGGGACACCTTC.

The chain joins TRBV10-3 to TRBJ2-1; TRBD2 aligns across 8 bases. Germline V gene lookup returns CDR1 ENHRY and CDR2 SYGVKD. This CDR3 has 14 amino acids. Unmatched junction bases numbered 6, after V lost 4 bases and J lost 7 bases. The CDR3 reads CAISGGTSGNEQFF. CDR3 nucleotide sequence: TGTGCCATCAGTGGGGGTACTAGCGGAAATGAGCAGTTCTTC.

V is TRBV27 and J is TRBJ1-6; 7 bases are a match to TRBD1. V trimming: 8 bases; J trimming: 10 bases; junction bases outside the gene matches: 8. This CDR3 spans 13 amino acids. Germline CDR1 reads MNHEY; CDR2 reads SMNVEV (reference sequence). This chain's CDR3 is CASLPGGGSPLHF. CDR3 nucleotides: TGTGCCAGCCTCCCAGGGGGAGGATCACCCCTCCACTTT.

The rearrangement links TRBV7-8 to TRBJ2-7, with TRBD2 identical over 8 bases. There are 16 residues in the CDR3. CDR1 and CDR2 from the germline V gene are SGHVS and FQNEAQ. V was clipped by 1 base and J by 2 bases; unmatched bases: 7. CDR3 coding DNA: TGTGCCAGCAGCTTAGGGAGGTCAGCGGGGGCCTACGAGCAGTACTTC. Translation: CASSLGRSAGAYEQYF. Supplemented by reference TRBV7-8 and TRBJ2-7, the full variable domain reads GAGVSQSPRYKVAKRGQDVALRCDPISGHVSLFWYQQALGQGPEFLTYFQNEAQLDKSGLPSDRFFAERPEGSVSTLKIQRTQQEDSAVYLCASSLGRSAGAYEQYFGPGTRLTVT.

The chain uses TRBV6-2 or TRBV6-3 and TRBJ2-7; D is possibly TRBD1 (5 bases). V shed 0 bases and J shed 2 bases, with 11 bases lying between them. Germline CDR1 reads MNHEY; CDR2 reads SVGEGT. CDR3 size: 15 residues. The CDR3 loop reads CASSYSNQGTYEQYF. The CDR3 DNA sequence: TGTGCCAGCAGTTACTCGAACCAGGGCACCTACGAGCAGTACTTC.

This chain uses TRBV7-9 with TRBJ2-7; 8 positions match TRBD2. Trimming at V came to 5 bases and at J to 2 bases, leaving 11 bases not matched to a gene. The CDR3 is 16 residues long. Germline-derived CDR1 and CDR2 are SEHNR and FQNEAQ (reference sequence). The CDR3 here is CASSPSDGRDTYEQYF. CDR3 nucleotide sequence: TGTGCCAGCAGCCCCTCGGACGGGAGGGACACCTACGAGCAGTACTTC.

The CDR3 DNA follows: TGTGCCAGCAGCCTGAAAACCCTTACAGATACGCAGTATTTT. Protein sequence: CASSLKTLTDTQYF. The V gene is TRBV13, the J gene TRBJ2-3; the D is unclear. Trimming pared 5 bases from V and 3 bases from J, leaving 12 bases between. The CDR3 is 14 residues long. Germline V gene sequence: CDR1 PRHDT, CDR2 FYEKMQ (reference sequence).

J is TRBJ1-4 and V is TRBV30; D is perhaps TRBD1 (6 bases). V was trimmed by 0 bases and J by 6 bases, leaving 11 bases between them. Germline V gene sequence: CDR1 GTSNPN, CDR2 SVGIG (reference sequence). CDR3 size: 14 residues. Here the CDR3 reads CAWSVKRGDEKLFF. CDR3 in DNA: TGTGCCTGGAGTGTCAAAAGGGGGGATGAAAAACTGTTTTTT.

This chain uses TRBV30 with TRBJ2-3; 7 bases agree with TRBD2. CDR1 GTSNPN and CDR2 SVGIG come from the germline V gene (reference sequence). V trimming: 6 bases; J trimming: 2 bases; junction bases outside the gene matches: 5. The CDR3 extends over 13 amino acids. The CDR3 reads CACVAGHTDTQYF. Written as DNA, the CDR3 is TGTGCCTGCGTAGCGGGCCACACAGATACGCAGTATTTT.

The genes are TRBV4-3 and TRBJ2-1; 9 positions match TRBD2. Per germline, CDR1 LGHNA and CDR2 YSLEER. CDR3 length: 20 amino acids. J gave up 2 bases and V 3 bases, and 17 bases lay outside the gene matches. In DNA form, the CDR3 reads TGCGCCAGCAGCCAGGGGGTTGGGACTAGCCAGATCGGAACCTACAATGAGCAGTTCTTC. This codes for CASSQGVGTSQIGTYNEQFF.

This chain links TRBV11-2 with TRBJ1-4; 7 positions match TRBD1. The germline gives CDR1 SGHAT, CDR2 FQNNGV. The CDR3 consists of 17 residues. J gave up 5 bases and V 5 bases, and 14 bases lay outside the gene matches. The CDR3 sequence: CASSRTPGDRNNEKLFF. The CDR3 nucleotides read TGTGCCAGCAGCCGAACTCCCGGGGACAGAAACAATGAAAAACTGTTTTTT.

This chain connects TRBV27 to TRBJ1-2; D uncertain. The V and J ends lost 2 bases and 8 bases respectively, with 9 bases between them. This CDR3 contains 12 residues. In germline, CDR1 is MNHEY, CDR2 SMNVEV (reference sequence). CDR3 in amino acids: CASSLLGGGYTF. CDR3 bases: TGTGCCAGCAGTTTACTGGGCGGAGGCTACACCTTC.

This clone was picked up a small number of times. The chain has TRBV10-3 and TRBJ2-7, with D tentatively TRBD2 (5 bases). Trimming removed 4 bases from V and 0 bases from J, with 7 bases in between. Germline CDR1 is ENHRY and CDR2 is SYGVKD. CDR3 length: 13 amino acids. CDR3 nucleotide sequence: TGTGCCATCAGTGGTGGGAGCTCCTACGAGCAGTACTTC. It specifies CAISGGSSYEQYF.

The chain recombines TRBV16 with TRBJ2-7, with 7 bases aligning to TRBD1. This CDR3 is built from 13 residues. CDR1 is KGHSY, CDR2 FQNENV, per germline. V dropped 4 bases and J dropped 5; count of bases not matched to a gene: 5. The CDR3: CASSPGTVDEQYF. DNA for the CDR3: TGTGCCAGCAGCCCCGGGACAGTCGACGAGCAGTACTTC.

This chain links TRBV25-1 with TRBJ1-2; D remains unclear. The V end lost 6 bases, the J end lost 8 bases, and 13 bases lay between the germline ends. The CDR3 contains 12 residues. Germline loops: CDR1 MGHDK, CDR2 SYGVNS. In DNA, the CDR3 is TGTGCCAGCAGACGGCAGGAACTGGGCTACACCTTC. Its translation: CASRRQELGYTF.